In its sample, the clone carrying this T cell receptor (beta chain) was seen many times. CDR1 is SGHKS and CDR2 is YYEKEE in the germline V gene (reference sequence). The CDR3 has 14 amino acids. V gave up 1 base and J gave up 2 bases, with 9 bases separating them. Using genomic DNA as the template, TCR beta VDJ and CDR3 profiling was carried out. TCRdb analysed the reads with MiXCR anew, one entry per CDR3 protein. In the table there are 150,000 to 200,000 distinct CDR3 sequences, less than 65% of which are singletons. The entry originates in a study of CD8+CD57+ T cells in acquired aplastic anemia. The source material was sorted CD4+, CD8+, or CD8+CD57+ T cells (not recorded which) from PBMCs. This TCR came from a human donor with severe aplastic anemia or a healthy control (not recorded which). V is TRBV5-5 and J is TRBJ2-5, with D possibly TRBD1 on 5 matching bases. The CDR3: CASSLMTAQETQYF. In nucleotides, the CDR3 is TGTGCCAGCAGCTTGATGACAGCTCAAGAGACCCAGTACTTC. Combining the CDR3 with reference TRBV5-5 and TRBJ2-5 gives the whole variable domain DAGVTQSPTHLIKTRGQQVTLRCSPISGHKSVSWYQQVLGQGPQFIFQYYEKEERGRGNFPDRFSARQFPNYSSELNVNALLLGDSALYLCASSLMTAQETQYFGPGTRLLVL.